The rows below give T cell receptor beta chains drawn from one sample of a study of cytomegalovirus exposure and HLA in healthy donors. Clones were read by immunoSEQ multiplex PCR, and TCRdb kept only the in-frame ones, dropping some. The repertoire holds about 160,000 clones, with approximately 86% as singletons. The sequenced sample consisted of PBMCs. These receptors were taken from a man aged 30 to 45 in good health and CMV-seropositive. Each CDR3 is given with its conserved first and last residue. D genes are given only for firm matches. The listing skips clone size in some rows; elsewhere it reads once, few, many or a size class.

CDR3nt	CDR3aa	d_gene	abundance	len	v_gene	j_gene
TGTGCCAGCAGGGTAACACAGGGTCAAGAGACCCAGTACTTC	CASRVTQGQETQYF	.	.	14	TRBV6-1	TRBJ2-5
TGTGCCAGCAGCTACTACCAGGGGGCAACTGAAGCTTTCTTT	CASSYYQGATEAFF	TRBD1	once	14	TRBV5-4	TRBJ1-1
TGTGCCAGCAGCGTAGAGGCCGGGGGGCTGGTCCACGAGCAGTACTTC	CASSVEAGGLVHEQYF	.	.	16	TRBV9	TRBJ2-7
TGTGCCAGCAGCTTAGTAGGGGGCTCTGGAAACACCATATATTTT	CASSLVGGSGNTIYF	.	.	15	TRBV7-8	TRBJ1-3
TGTGCCAGCAGCTTAGTCGGCGGGAATGGCTACACCTTC	CASSLVGGNGYTF	.	.	13	TRBV7-9	TRBJ1-2
TGTGCCAGCCGACTAGCGGGGGGACAGGGTGAGCAGTTCTTC	CASRLAGGQGEQFF	TRBD2	.	14	TRBV11-1	TRBJ2-1
TGTGCCAGCAGTTACCGAGTGTACTACGAGCAGTACTTC	CASSYRVYYEQYF	.	once	13	TRBV6-5	TRBJ2-7
TGCAGCGTGGATAAAGGACAGGACGGGATTCAGTACTTC	CSVDKGQDGIQYF	TRBD1	once	13	TRBV29-1	TRBJ2-4
TGTGCCAGCAGCCAAGCCGGGGGTTCACCCCTCCACTTT	CASSQAGGSPLHF	.	.	13	TRBV14	TRBJ1-6
TGTGCCAGCAGTCCCCGAGGGGCGGGGGGGAGCACAGATACGCAGTATTTT	CASSPRGAGGSTDTQYF	TRBD2	.	17	TRBV6-4	TRBJ2-3
TGTGCCAGCAGTCTCGTCCGGGGGGCCGGGGAGCTGTTTTTT	CASSLVRGAGELFF	TRBD2	.	14	TRBV27	TRBJ2-2
TGTGCCAGCAGCTTCGAACAGGGGGGGCAGGGGAATGAGCAGTTCTTC	CASSFEQGGQGNEQFF	.	.	16	TRBV11-3	TRBJ2-1
TGTGCCAGCAGCTTAAGCGGGGGGGGCTCGGATACGCAGTATTTT	CASSLSGGGSDTQYF	TRBD2	.	15	TRBV7-3	TRBJ2-3
TGTGCCAGCAGCCCTCCGGAGGGGAGCAATCAGCCCCAGCATTTT	CASSPPEGSNQPQHF	.	.	15	TRBV7-9	TRBJ1-5
TGTGCTAGTGGTCAGCCGGGTATGAACACTGAAGCTTTCTTT	CASGQPGMNTEAFF	.	.	14	TRBV12-5	TRBJ1-1
TGTGCCAGCAGCTTAGCGGGGCAGGGGTTCGGATTGACAGATACGCAGTATTTT	CASSLAGQGFGLTDTQYF	.	.	18	TRBV7-2	TRBJ2-3
TGCGCCAGCAGCCACCTATCCAGTCCAGGGATCCACAATGAGCAGTTCTTC	CASSHLSSPGIHNEQFF	.	.	17	TRBV4-1	TRBJ2-1
TGTGCCAGCAGTGAGGGACAGGCCACTGAAGCTTTCTTT	CASSEGQATEAFF	TRBD1	few	13	TRBV6-1	TRBJ1-1